What follows describes a single T cell receptor (beta chain). Its antigen is undetermined. The data belong to a study of long-term antiretroviral therapy in people with HIV. Findings and limits, study-wide: The data indicate that diversity increased after ART but remained below transplant donor controls.

Treated in the United States were all of the participants with HIV. The CDR3 length is 15 residues. The V end was cut by 8 bases, the J end by 2 bases, with 17 bases between. The germline CDR1 and CDR2 sequences are SGHAT and FQNNGV. The assay used was immunoSEQ (version v3.0), run at survey level. This table comes from immunoSEQ multiplex PCR, and its TCRdb copy is limited to in-frame clones, with some not included. The table records fewer than 35,000 clones, 80% to 85% of them present only once. This TCR was recovered from a man in his fifties or sixties with HIV. This specimen consisted of unsorted PBMCs, obtained 2.9 years after starting antiretroviral therapy. The rearrangement uses TRBV11-2 and TRBJ2-3; maybe TRBD2 (5 bases). The CDR3 loop is CASSLRGTLTDTQYF. The CDR3 DNA follows: TGTGCCAGCTCCCTCCGGGGAACCCTCACAGATACGCAGTATTTT.